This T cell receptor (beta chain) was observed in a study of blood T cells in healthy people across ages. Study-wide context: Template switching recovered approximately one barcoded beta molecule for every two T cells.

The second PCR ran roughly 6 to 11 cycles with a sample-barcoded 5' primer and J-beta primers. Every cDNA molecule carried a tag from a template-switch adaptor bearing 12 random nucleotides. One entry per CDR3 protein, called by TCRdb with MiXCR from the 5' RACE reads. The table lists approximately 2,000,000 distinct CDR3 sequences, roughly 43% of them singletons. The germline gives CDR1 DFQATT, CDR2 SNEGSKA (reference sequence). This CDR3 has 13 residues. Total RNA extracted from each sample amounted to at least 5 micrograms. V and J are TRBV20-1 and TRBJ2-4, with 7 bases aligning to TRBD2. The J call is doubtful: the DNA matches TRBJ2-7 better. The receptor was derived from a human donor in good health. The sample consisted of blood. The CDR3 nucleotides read TGCAGTGCTATAAGCGGGATGGTGTACGAGCAGTACTTC. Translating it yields CSAISGMVYEQYF.